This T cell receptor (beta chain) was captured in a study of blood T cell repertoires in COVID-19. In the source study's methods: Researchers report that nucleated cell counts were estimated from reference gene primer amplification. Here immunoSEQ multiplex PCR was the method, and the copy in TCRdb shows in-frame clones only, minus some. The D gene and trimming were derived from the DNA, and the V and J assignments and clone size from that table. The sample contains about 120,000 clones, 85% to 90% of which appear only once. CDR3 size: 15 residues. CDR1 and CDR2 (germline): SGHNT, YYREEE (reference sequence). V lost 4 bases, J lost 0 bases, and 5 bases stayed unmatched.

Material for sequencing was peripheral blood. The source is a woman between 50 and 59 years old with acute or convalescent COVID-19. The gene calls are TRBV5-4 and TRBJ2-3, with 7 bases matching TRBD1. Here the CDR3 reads CASSETGSSTDTQYF. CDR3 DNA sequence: TGTGCCAGCAGCGAGACAGGGAGTAGCACAGATACGCAGTATTTT.